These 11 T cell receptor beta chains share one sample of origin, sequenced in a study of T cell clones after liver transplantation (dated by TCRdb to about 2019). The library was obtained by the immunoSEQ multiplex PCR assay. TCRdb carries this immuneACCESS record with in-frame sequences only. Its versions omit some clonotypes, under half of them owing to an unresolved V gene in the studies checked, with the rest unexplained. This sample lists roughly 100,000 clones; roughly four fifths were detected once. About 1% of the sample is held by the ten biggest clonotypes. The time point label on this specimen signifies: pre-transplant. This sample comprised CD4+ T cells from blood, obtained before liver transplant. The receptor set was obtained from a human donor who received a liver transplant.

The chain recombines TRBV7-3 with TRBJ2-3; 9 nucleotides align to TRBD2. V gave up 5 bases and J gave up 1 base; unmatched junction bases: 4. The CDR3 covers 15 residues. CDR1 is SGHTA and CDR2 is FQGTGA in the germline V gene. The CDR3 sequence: CASSPTSGRTDTQYF. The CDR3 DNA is TGTGCCAGCAGCCCGACTAGCGGACGCACAGATACGCAGTATTTT.

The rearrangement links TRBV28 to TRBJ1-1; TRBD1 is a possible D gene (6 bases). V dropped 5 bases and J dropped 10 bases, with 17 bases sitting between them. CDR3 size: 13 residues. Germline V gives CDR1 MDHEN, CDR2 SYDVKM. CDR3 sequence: CASSTPGPRGAFF. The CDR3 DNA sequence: TGTGCCAGCAGTACCCCGGGACCCAGGGGAGCTTTCTTT.

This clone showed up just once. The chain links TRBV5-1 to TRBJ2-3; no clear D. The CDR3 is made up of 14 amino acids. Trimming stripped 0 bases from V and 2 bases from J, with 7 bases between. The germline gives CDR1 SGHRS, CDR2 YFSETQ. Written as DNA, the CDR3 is TGCGCCAGCAGCTTGGGCAGCCCCACAGATACGCAGTATTTT. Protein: CASSLGSPTDTQYF.

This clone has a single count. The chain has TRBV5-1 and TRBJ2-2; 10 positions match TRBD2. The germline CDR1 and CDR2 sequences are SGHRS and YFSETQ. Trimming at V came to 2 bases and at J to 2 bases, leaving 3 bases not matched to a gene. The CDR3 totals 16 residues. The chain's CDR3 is CASSLSSGGNTGELFF. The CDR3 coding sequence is TGCGCCAGCAGCTTATCTAGCGGGGGAAACACCGGGGAGCTGTTTTTT.

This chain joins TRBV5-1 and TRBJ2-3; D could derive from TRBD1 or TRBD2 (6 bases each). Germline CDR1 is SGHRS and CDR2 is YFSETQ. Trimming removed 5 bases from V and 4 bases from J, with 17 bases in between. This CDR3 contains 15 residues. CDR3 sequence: CASRGGGRWADTQYF. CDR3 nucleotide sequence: TGCGCCAGCAGAGGGGGAGGCCGGTGGGCAGATACGCAGTATTTT.

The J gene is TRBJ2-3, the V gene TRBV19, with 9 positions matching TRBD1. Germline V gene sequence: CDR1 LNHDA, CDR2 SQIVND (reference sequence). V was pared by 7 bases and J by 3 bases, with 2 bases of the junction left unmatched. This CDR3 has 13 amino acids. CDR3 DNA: TGTGCCAGTATGACAGGGGGGACAGATACGCAGTATTTT. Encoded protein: CASMTGGTDTQYF.

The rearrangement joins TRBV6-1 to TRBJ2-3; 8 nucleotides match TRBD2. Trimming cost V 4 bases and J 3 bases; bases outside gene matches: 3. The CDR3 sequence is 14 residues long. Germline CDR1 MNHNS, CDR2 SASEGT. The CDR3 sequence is CASSVERGTDTQYF. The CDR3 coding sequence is TGTGCCAGCAGTGTTGAGCGGGGGACAGATACGCAGTATTTT.

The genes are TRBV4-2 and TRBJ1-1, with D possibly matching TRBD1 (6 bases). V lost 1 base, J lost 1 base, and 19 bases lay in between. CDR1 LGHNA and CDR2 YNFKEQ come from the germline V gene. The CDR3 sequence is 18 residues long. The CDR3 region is CASSQGPDDRLKNTEAFF. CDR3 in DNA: TGTGCCAGCAGCCAAGGGCCCGATGACAGGTTGAAGAACACTGAAGCTTTCTTT.

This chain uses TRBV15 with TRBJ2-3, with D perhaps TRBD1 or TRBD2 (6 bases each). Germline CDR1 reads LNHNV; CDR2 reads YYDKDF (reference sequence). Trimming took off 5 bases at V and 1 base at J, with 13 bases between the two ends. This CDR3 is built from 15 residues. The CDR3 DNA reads TGTGCCACCAGCTTTAAGGGGGGAGGCACAGATACGCAGTATTTT. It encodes CATSFKGGGTDTQYF.

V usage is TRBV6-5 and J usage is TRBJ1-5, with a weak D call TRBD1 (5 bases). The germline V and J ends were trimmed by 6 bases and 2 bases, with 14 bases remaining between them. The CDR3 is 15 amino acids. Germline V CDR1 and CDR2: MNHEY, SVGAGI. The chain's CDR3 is CASRDQVGGNQPQHF. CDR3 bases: TGTGCCAGCAGGGATCAAGTGGGGGGCAATCAGCCCCAGCATTTT.

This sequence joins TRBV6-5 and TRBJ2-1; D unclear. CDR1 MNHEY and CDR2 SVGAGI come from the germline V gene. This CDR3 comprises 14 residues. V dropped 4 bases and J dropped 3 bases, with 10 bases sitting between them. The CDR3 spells CASSSVPSYNEQFF. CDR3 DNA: TGTGCCAGCAGTTCAGTCCCCAGCTACAATGAGCAGTTCTTC.